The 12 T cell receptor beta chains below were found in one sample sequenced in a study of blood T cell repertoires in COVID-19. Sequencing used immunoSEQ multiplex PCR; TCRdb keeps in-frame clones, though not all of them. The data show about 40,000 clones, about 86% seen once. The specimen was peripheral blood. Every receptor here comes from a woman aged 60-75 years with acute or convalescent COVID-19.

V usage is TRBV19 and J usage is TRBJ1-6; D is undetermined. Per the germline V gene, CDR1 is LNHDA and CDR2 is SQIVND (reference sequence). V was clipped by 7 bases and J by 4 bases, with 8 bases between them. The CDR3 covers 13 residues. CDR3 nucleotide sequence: TGTGCCAGTACCCGGACTTATAATTCACCCCTCCACTTT. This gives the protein CASTRTYNSPLHF.

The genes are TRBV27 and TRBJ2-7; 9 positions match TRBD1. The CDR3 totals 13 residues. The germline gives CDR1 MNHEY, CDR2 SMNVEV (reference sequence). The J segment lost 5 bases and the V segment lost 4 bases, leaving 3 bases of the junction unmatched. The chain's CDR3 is CASSWRQGDEQYF. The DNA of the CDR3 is TGTGCCAGCAGTTGGAGACAGGGGGACGAGCAGTACTTC.

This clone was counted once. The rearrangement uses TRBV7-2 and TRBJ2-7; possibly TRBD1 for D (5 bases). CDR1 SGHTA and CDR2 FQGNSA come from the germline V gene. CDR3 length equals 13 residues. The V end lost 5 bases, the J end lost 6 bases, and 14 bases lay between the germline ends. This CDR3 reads CASSTDIRSEQYF. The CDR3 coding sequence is TGTGCCAGCAGCACGGACATTCGGAGCGAGCAGTACTTC.

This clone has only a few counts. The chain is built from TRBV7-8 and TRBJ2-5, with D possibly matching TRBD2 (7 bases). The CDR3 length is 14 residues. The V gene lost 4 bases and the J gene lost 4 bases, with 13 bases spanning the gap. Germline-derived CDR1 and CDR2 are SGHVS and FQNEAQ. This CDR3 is CASSSAAGAETQYF. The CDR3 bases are TGTGCCAGCAGCTCGGCGGCGGGGGCAGAGACCCAGTACTTC.

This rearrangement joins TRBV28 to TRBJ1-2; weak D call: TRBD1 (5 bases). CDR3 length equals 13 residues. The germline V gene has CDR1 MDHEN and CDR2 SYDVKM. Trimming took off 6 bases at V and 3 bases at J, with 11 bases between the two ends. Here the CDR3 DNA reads TGTGCCAGCAGGGCAGGGAATCACTATGGCTACACCTTC. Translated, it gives CASRAGNHYGYTF.

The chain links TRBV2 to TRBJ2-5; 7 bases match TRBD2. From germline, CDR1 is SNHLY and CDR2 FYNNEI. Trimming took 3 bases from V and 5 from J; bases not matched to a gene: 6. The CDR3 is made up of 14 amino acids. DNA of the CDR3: TGTGCCAGCAGTGAGGAATGGGGGGGGGAGACCCAGTACTTC. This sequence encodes CASSEEWGGETQYF.

DNA for the CDR3: TGTGCCAGCAGCTTAGTTGGTGCGGGGGATACGCAGTATTTT. This translates into CASSLVGAGDTQYF. The J gene is TRBJ2-3, the V gene TRBV7-2; possibly TRBD2 for D (6 bases). V was clipped by 1 base and J by 6 bases, with 11 bases between them. Germline CDR1 SGHTA, CDR2 FQGNSA. The CDR3 runs 14 residues.

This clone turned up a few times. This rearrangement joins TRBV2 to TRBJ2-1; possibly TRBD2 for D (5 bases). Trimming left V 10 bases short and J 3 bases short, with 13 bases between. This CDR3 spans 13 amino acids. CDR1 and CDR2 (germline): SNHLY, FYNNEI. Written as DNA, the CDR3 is TGTGCCACCCACAAAGGAGGCTACAATGAGCAGTTCTTC. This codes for CATHKGGYNEQFF.

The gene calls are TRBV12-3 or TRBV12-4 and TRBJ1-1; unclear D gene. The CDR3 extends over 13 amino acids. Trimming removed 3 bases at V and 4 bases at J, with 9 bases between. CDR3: CASSFFPSTEAFF. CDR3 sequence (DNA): TGTGCCAGCAGTTTTTTCCCGAGCACTGAAGCTTTCTTT.

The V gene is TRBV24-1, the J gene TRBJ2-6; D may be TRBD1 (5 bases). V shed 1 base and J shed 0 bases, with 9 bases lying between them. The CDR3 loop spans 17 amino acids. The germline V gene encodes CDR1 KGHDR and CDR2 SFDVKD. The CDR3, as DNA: TGTGCCACCAGTGATTTCGACAGCCACTCTGGGGCCAACGTCCTGACTTTC. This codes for CATSDFDSHSGANVLTF.

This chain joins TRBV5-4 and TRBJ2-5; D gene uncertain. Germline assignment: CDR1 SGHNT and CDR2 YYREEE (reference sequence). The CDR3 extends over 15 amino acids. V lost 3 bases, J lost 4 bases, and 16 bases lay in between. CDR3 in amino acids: CASSSKDTGSETQYF. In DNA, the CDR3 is TGTGCCAGCAGCTCGAAAGACACCGGCTCAGAGACCCAGTACTTC.

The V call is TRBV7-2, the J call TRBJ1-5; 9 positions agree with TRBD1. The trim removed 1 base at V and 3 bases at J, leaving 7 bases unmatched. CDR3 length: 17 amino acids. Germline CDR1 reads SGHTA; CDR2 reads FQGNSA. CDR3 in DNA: TGTGCCAGCAGCTTAGTAGGGACAGGGCTAAACAATCAGCCCCAGCATTTT. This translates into CASSLVGTGLNNQPQHF. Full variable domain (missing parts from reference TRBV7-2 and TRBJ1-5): GAGVSQSPSNKVTEKGKDVELRCDPISGHTALYWYRQSLGQGLEFLIYFQGNSAPDKSGLPSDRFSAERTGGSVSTLTIQRTQQEDSAVYLCASSLVGTGLNNQPQHFGDGTRLSIL.